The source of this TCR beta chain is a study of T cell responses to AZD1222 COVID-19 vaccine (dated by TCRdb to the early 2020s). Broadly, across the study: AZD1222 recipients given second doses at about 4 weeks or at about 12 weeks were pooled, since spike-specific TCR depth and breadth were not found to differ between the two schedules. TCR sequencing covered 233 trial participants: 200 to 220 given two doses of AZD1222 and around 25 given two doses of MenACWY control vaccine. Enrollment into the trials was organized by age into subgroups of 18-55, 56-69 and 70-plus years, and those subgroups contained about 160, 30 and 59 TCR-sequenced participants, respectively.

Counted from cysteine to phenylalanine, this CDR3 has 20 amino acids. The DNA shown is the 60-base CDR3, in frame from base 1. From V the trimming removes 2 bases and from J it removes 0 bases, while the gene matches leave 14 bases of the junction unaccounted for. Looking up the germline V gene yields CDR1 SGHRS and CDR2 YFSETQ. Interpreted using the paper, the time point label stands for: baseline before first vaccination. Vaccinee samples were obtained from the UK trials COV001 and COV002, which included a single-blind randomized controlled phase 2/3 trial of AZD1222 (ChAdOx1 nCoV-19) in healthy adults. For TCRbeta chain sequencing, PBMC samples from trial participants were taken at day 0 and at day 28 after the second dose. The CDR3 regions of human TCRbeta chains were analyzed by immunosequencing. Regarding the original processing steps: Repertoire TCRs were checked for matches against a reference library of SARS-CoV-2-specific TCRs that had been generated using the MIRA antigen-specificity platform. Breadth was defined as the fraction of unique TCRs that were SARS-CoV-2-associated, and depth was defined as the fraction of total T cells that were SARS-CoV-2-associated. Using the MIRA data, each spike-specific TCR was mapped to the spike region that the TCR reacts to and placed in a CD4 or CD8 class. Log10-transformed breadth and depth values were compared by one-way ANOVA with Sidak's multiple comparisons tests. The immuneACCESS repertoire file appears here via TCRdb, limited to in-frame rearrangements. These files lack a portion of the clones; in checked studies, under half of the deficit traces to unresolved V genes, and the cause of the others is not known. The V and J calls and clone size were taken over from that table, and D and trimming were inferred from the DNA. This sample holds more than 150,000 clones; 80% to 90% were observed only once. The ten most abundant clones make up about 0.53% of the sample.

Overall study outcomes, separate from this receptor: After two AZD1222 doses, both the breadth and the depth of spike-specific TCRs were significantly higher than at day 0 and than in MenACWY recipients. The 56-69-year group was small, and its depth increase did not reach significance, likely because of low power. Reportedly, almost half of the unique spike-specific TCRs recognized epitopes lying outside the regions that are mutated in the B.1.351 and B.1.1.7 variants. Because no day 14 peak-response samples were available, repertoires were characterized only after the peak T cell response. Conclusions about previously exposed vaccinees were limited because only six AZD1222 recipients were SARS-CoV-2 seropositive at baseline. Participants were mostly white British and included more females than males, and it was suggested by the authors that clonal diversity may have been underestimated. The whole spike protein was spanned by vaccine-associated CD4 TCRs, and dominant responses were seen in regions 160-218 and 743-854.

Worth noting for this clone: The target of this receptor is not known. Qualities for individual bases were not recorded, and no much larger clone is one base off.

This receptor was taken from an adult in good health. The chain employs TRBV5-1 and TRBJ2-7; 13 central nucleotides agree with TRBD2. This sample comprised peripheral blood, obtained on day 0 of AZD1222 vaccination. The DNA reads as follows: TGCGCCAGCAGCTTTGGGGGGATCGGACTAGCGGGAGTTTCCTCCTACGAGCAGTACTTC. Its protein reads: CASSFGGIGLAGVSSYEQYF.